In this sample, the clone carrying this T cell receptor (beta chain) turned up many times. This sample is part of a study of metastatic and nonmetastatic thyroid tumors. Using MiXCR, TCRdb re-called clones from the PCR reads. The sample holds 65,000 to 70,000 clones, about 14% seen once. Among the patients, none had received any treatment before thyroid surgery. Between the trimmed V and J ends, which lost 1 base and 15 bases, there was a span of 16 bases. Germline V CDR1 and CDR2: MNHNS, SASEGT. The CDR3 runs to 13 residues. Input material: blood. V usage is TRBV6-1 and J usage is TRBJ2-1; no firm D call. The source is a male donor with papillary thyroid cancer or a benign thyroid nodule (not recorded which). Some clones in this sample may be carry-over from other donors' samples. Written as DNA, the CDR3 is TGTGCCAGCAGTGAAGGTCCGCTCCGCCTTTGGTTCTTC. Translated: CASSEGPLRLWFF.